A selection of T cell receptor beta chains follows, all from one sample in a study of blood T cell repertoires in COVID-19. Profiling relied on immunoSEQ multiplex PCR, and the TCRdb table lists in-frame clones only, not all of them. The table includes roughly 120,000 clones, roughly nine tenths detected once. Sample: peripheral blood. All receptors derive from a man over 45 with COVID-19, enrolled during active disease. Both conserved end residues are part of each CDR3. The D gene is left open where the match is weak. Clone size, where shown, is once, few, many, or a class for clones that have expanded.

J,D,V,size,DNA,CDR3
TRBJ2-7,TRBD1,TRBV10-2,-,TGCGCCAGCAACGGACAGGGGACTCCCTACGAGCAGTACTTC,CASNGQGTPYEQYF
TRBJ2-5,-,TRBV6-1,-,TGTGCCAGCAGTGAAGTAGGGGCGGGGGAGACCCAGTACTTC,CASSEVGAGETQYF
TRBJ2-5,-,TRBV6-6,-,TGTGCCAGCAGTCTAAGACAGGACCAAGAGACCCAGTACTTC,CASSLRQDQETQYF
TRBJ2-2,TRBD1,TRBV18,-,TGTGCCAGCTCAGGACAGGGTGGTACCACCGGGGAGCTGTTTTTT,CASSGQGGTTGELFF
TRBJ2-1,TRBD2,TRBV5-1,-,TGCGCCAGCAGCTCGGGACTAGCGGGAGAACGGAGGAGCAGTGAGCAGTTCTTC,CASSSGLAGERRSSEQFF
TRBJ1-2,-,TRBV18,-,TGTGCCAGCTCACCCGGGACTCCGGGGTATGGCTACACCTTC,CASSPGTPGYGYTF
TRBJ2-1,TRBD2,TRBV29-1,-,TGCAGCGTCGTCTTACTAGCGGGAGTGAATGAGCAGTTCTTC,CSVVLLAGVNEQFF
TRBJ2-5,TRBD2,TRBV4-2,-,TGTGCCAGCAGCCAAGATCTAGAGGGAGGGGTAGAGACCCAGTACTTC,CASSQDLEGGVETQYF
TRBJ2-1,-,TRBV19,-,TGTGCCAGTAGTAAATCCGTAGCTGTGAATTCCTACAATGAGCAGTTCTTC,CASSKSVAVNSYNEQFF
TRBJ1-2,-,TRBV4-3,-,TGCGCCAGCAGCCATCCGGGACAACCTTATGGCTACACCTTC,CASSHPGQPYGYTF
TRBJ2-2,-,TRBV10-3,-,TGTGCCATCAGGGGGACTGCGGAGAACACCGGGGAGCTGTTTTTT,CAIRGTAENTGELFF
TRBJ2-1,TRBD1,TRBV28,once,TGTGCCAGCAGTTCCTGGACAGGGGGCATCGGGAGTCGTTATAATGAGCAGTTCTTC,CASSSWTGGIGSRYNEQFF
TRBJ2-6,TRBD1,TRBV7-2,-,TGTGCCAGCAGCATGACAGGGGTGAGGGGGGCCAACGTCCTGACTTTC,CASSMTGVRGANVLTF
TRBJ2-2,TRBD2,TRBV19,-,TGTGCCACGGGAAGGACTAGCGGTAACACCGGGGAGCTGTTTTTT,CATGRTSGNTGELFF
TRBJ1-1,TRBD1,TRBV10-2,once,TGCGCCAGCAGTGAGCTTGGACAGGGGTCTGAAGCTTTCTTT,CASSELGQGSEAFF
TRBJ2-1,-,TRBV5-1,-,TGCGCCAGCAGCTTGCTCGGACAGAAGGGCAATGAGCAGTTCTTC,CASSLLGQKGNEQFF
TRBJ2-5,-,TRBV10-2,-,TGCGCCAGCAGTGAAACAGGGTCTGAGACCCAGTACTTC,CASSETGSETQYF
TRBJ2-3,TRBD2,TRBV13,-,TGTGCCAGCAGCTTAGGCGCGGGGAGGGGTACAGATACGCAGTATTTT,CASSLGAGRGTDTQYF
TRBJ1-1,-,TRBV19,-,TGTGCCAGTAGTATAGAGGGGGGGCCTCTGAACACTGAAGCTTTCTTT,CASSIEGGPLNTEAFF
TRBJ2-5,-,TRBV7-2,-,TGTGCCAGCAGCTTGGTCATAGCGGCACAGTACCAAGAGACCCAGTACTTC,CASSLVIAAQYQETQYF
TRBJ2-1,TRBD2,TRBV5-1,-,TGCGCCAGCAGCGGAAATCTAGCGGGAGTGGGTAATGAGCAGTTCTTC,CASSGNLAGVGNEQFF
TRBJ2-1,-,TRBV5-1,once,TGCGCCAGCAGCTTGGCTCACAATCGCTACAATGAGCAGTTCTTC,CASSLAHNRYNEQFF
TRBJ2-7,-,TRBV19,-,TGTGCCAGTAGTTCCCGGGTGTTCTACGAGCAGTACTTC,CASSSRVFYEQYF
TRBJ2-3,TRBD2,TRBV10-3,-,TGTGCCATCAGTGAGGGACTAGCGGGAGGGCCCGGAGATACGCAGTATTTT,CAISEGLAGGPGDTQYF
TRBJ2-2,-,TRBV5-1,-,TGCGCCAGCAGCATCACAGGGTGGGAGCCCGGGGAGCTGTTTTTT,CASSITGWEPGELFF
TRBJ2-3,-,TRBV5-6,-,TGTGCCAGCAGCCACTGGGCTGCGACCTTCACAGATACGCAGTATTTT,CASSHWAATFTDTQYF
TRBJ2-3,TRBD1,TRBV27,-,TGTGCCAGCAGTCCAGGACAGGGAAGCACAGATACGCAGTATTTT,CASSPGQGSTDTQYF
TRBJ2-1,TRBD2,TRBV4-1,-,TGCGCCAGCAGATCTGTGCGGGAGGGCCGAGGTCTGTTCTTC,CASRSVREGRGLFF
TRBJ2-5,TRBD1,TRBV3-1/TRBV3-2,once,TGTGCCAGCAGCCAAGATCCTCCAGGGGGCGGGGAGACCCAGTACTTC,CASSQDPPGGGETQYF